This TCR beta chain is drawn from a study of T cell changes during pregnancy in multiple sclerosis. From germline, CDR1 is LGHNA and CDR2 YSLEER. V trimming: 0 bases; J trimming: 12 bases; junction bases outside the gene matches: 6. There are 14 residues in the CDR3. The method was immunoSEQ multiplex PCR; TCRdb's version includes in-frame clones alone and lacks a portion of them. There are about 70,000 clones in the sample; more than 90% occur only once, and more than 0.9% lies in the top ten. This TCR was recovered from a female donor with multiple sclerosis, enrolled in a pregnancy study. The gene calls are TRBV4-3 and TRBJ2-2; 8 bases map to TRBD2. The sequenced sample was peripheral blood, obtained in the third trimester of pregnancy. The CDR3 bases are TGCGCCAGCAGCCAAGAACTACTAGCGGCCAAGCTGTTTTTT. Amino acid sequence: CASSQELLAAKLFF.